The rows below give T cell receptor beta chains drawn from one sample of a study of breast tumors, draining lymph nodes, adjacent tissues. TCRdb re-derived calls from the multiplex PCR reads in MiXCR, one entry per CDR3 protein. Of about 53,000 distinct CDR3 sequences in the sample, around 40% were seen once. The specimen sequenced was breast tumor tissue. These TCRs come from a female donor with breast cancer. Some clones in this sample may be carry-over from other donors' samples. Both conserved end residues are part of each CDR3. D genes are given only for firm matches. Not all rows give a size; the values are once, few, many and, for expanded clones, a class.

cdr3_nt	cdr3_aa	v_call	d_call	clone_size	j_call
TGTGCCTGGAGTACTTTGGCGGGAGGGCCCACTACAACTAATGAAAAACTGTTTTTT	CAWSTLAGGPTTTNEKLFF	TRBV30	-	-	TRBJ1-4
TGTGCCAGCTTTACTCGAGACAGGGACTATGGCTACACCTTC	CASFTRDRDYGYTF	TRBV19	TRBD1	-	TRBJ1-2
TGTGCCAGCAGCGCGCCGGGTCTCGTCTATGGCTACACCTTC	CASSAPGLVYGYTF	TRBV2	-	many	TRBJ1-2
TGCGCCAGCAGCTCGGGGACGAACAATGACCAGTTCTTC	CASSSGTNNDQFF	TRBV5-1	-	few	TRBJ2-1
TGCAGTGCAAAGACTAGCGGGTTAGCCAAAAACATTCAGTACTTC	CSAKTSGLAKNIQYF	TRBV20-1	TRBD2	many	TRBJ2-4
TGTGCCAGCAGTCTACGGCTAGTAGGAGCCGGGGAGCTGTTTTTT	CASSLRLVGAGELFF	TRBV6-2/TRBV6-3	-	-	TRBJ2-2
TGTGCCAGCAGCTCAAGCGGGAGTCGCAGCACCGGGGAGCTGTTTTTT	CASSSSGSRSTGELFF	TRBV5-4	TRBD2	many	TRBJ2-2
TGTGCCAGCAGTATCCCCAATAGCAATCAGCCCCAGCATTTT	CASSIPNSNQPQHF	TRBV6-2/TRBV6-3	-	many	TRBJ1-5
TGTGCCTGTAGTAGGAACAGGGCTAACTATGGCCACACCTTC	CACSRNRANYGHTF	TRBV19	-	-	TRBJ1-2
TGTGCCAGTAGTTGGGATCGGAACACTGAAGCTTTCTTT	CASSWDRNTEAFF	TRBV19	-	many	TRBJ1-1
TGTGTCAGCAGTTTCGGACAGAGAAAAGCTTTCTTT	CVSSFGQRKAFF	TRBV12-3/TRBV12-4	-	-	TRBJ1-1
TGTGCCAGCAGTTTAGTGGGAAAAGGGGCTTTCTTT	CASSLVGKGAFF	TRBV25-1	-	many	TRBJ1-1
TGTGCCAGCAGCTTAGAGAGGACAGCGGGTTCCACGACAACTAATGAAAAGCTGTTTTTT	CASSLERTAGSTTTNEKLFF	TRBV11-3	-	-	TRBJ1-4
TGCGCCAGCAGCTTGGGAGCGTCTGGGGCCAACGTCCTGACTTTC	CASSLGASGANVLTF	TRBV5-1	-	-	TRBJ2-6
TGCAGTGCTAGTCGGACTAACTATGGCTACACCTTC	CSASRTNYGYTF	TRBV20-1	-	once	TRBJ1-2
TGTGCCAGCAGCTTGGCCGAGGGCAGCCTAGGGACTAATGAAAAACTGTTTTTT	CASSLAEGSLGTNEKLFF	TRBV5-8	-	many	TRBJ1-4
TGTGCCAGCAGCCGGGACAGCCTCTCTGGAAACACCATATATTTT	CASSRDSLSGNTIYF	TRBV7-9	TRBD1	many	TRBJ1-3
TGTGCCAGCAGTTACTCGATGAGGCAGGGAAAAACTGAAGCTTTCTTT	CASSYSMRQGKTEAFF	TRBV6-2/TRBV6-3	-	few	TRBJ1-1
TGCGCCAGCAGTTTACTAGCGGGAGACTACAATGAGCAATTCTTC	CASSLLAGDYNEQFF	TRBV10-2	TRBD2	-	TRBJ2-1
TGTGCCAGCAATGAGGTATATTACAATGAGCAGTTCTTC	CASNEVYYNEQFF	TRBV6-2/TRBV6-3	-	many	TRBJ2-1
TGTGCCAGTAGTGGCATACGGAGCTCCTACAATGAGCAGTTCTTC	CASSGIRSSYNEQFF	TRBV19	-	many	TRBJ2-1
TGCGCCAGCAGCTCCGGACAGGTCAGAACCTATACGCAGTATTTT	CASSSGQVRTYTQYF	TRBV5-1	TRBD1	-	TRBJ2-3
TGTGCCAACAGCTGGTCTCGGGGGGCCCAAGAGACCCAGTACTTC	CANSWSRGAQETQYF	TRBV7-8	-	-	TRBJ2-5
TGCAGCGTCGAAGGGTTACAGGGTACCTACGAGCAGTACTTC	CSVEGLQGTYEQYF	TRBV29-1	-	-	TRBJ2-7
TGTGCCAGCAGCCGGATCGGGACAGGGGCGGGCGGCGTCCTGACTTTC	CASSRIGTGAGGVLTF	TRBV16	TRBD1	many	TRBJ2-6
TGTGCCAGCAGTGGCACGAGCGGGACTAACAATGAGCAGTTCTTC	CASSGTSGTNNEQFF	TRBV6-4	TRBD2	-	TRBJ2-1
TGTGCCAGCAGCCCCGACGGTTATAGCAATCAGCCCCAGCATTTT	CASSPDGYSNQPQHF	TRBV9	-	-	TRBJ1-5
TGTGCCAGCAGCGGGAACGCCGGGGAGCTGTTTTTT	CASSGNAGELFF	TRBV5-8	-	many	TRBJ2-2
TGTGCCAGCAGCTCGAGAGGCCTGAACACTGAAGCTTTCTTT	CASSSRGLNTEAFF	TRBV6-1	-	many	TRBJ1-1
TGTGCCAGCAGCCAACAGGGAGATAGTTGGTTGAACACCGGGGAGCTGTTTTTT	CASSQQGDSWLNTGELFF	TRBV11-3	-	-	TRBJ2-2
TGCAGTGCTAGCGGGAGTAGGGGCACAGCTACGCAGTATTTT	CSASGSRGTATQYF	TRBV20-1	-	-	TRBJ2-3
TGTGCCAGCAGCTCTACAAGCGGTGCCTACGAGCAGTACTTC	CASSSTSGAYEQYF	TRBV7-9	-	-	TRBJ2-7
TGCGCCAGCAGCTTGGGACAGCAACAGAACACTGAAGCTTTCTTT	CASSLGQQQNTEAFF	TRBV5-1	-	few	TRBJ1-1
TGCAGTGCTAGCCCCCGACAGGGGATAGCCGAAAAACTGTTTTTT	CSASPRQGIAEKLFF	TRBV20-1	TRBD1	-	TRBJ1-4
TGTGCCAGCAGCGTAGAGGGGACAGGGGCCCAGTACTTC	CASSVEGTGAQYF	TRBV9	TRBD1	-	TRBJ2-5
TGTGCCAGCAGTTTAGGTTCAGGGGTGGGCGGCTACACCTTC	CASSLGSGVGGYTF	TRBV12-3/TRBV12-4	-	many	TRBJ1-2
TGTGCCAGCAGTTGGGACAGCTCTGGGGCCAACGTCCTGACTTTC	CASSWDSSGANVLTF	TRBV6-2/TRBV6-3	TRBD1	many	TRBJ2-6
TGCAGCCCCGGGGGTAGCTCCTACAATGAGCAGTTCTTC	CSPGGSSYNEQFF	TRBV29-1	-	-	TRBJ2-1
TGTGCCAGCAGCTTTAGTAGGGGGGCGCGGACAGATACGCAGTATTTT	CASSFSRGARTDTQYF	TRBV11-3	-	many	TRBJ2-3
TGTGCCAGCAGCCAAGATCCACAGGGTAGGGAAAAACTGTTTTTT	CASSQDPQGREKLFF	TRBV4-2	-	many	TRBJ1-4
TGCGCCAGCAGTGAGGGGACTAGCGGGAGATCGGATACGCAGTATTTT	CASSEGTSGRSDTQYF	TRBV10-1	TRBD2	many	TRBJ2-3
TGCGCCAGCTCTCCGGGACTAGCGGGTAGGAGTCGGAATGAGCAGTTCTTC	CASSPGLAGRSRNEQFF	TRBV4-3	TRBD2	many	TRBJ2-1
TGTGCCAGCAGCTCAATACCGGGACATAGATCCTCTGGAAACACCATATATTTT	CASSSIPGHRSSGNTIYF	TRBV11-2	-	many	TRBJ1-3
TGCGCCAGCAGACCAGTACAGGGTGGAGAGAACTACGAGCAGTACTTC	CASRPVQGGENYEQYF	TRBV10-2	-	-	TRBJ2-7
TGTGCCAGCACGACCACAGGGGCAATAAGTTCCTTAGTCAATGAGCAGTTCTTC	CASTTTGAISSLVNEQFF	TRBV6-2/TRBV6-3	TRBD1	many	TRBJ2-1
TGTGCCAGCAGCCAGGCACAGGGCGGCAATCAGCCCCAGCATTTT	CASSQAQGGNQPQHF	TRBV4-2	-	-	TRBJ1-5
TGTGCCAGCAGCTTGACAGAGGATGAAGCTTTCTTT	CASSLTEDEAFF	TRBV12-3/TRBV12-4	-	many	TRBJ1-1
TGCGCCAGCAGCCGACAGGGGGAGCCGGTCGGCTATGGCTACACCTTC	CASSRQGEPVGYGYTF	TRBV5-1	TRBD1	-	TRBJ1-2
TGTGCCAGCAGCTTGGGGGCAGGGCTTTTGTACGAGCAGTACTTC	CASSLGAGLLYEQYF	TRBV5-4	-	many	TRBJ2-7
TGCGCCAGCAGCTTGTGGGCAGGGGGCACAGATACGCAGTATTTT	CASSLWAGGTDTQYF	TRBV5-1	-	many	TRBJ2-3
TGTGCCAGCTCAACTGGGAGAAGCAATCAGCCCCAGCATTTT	CASSTGRSNQPQHF	TRBV18	-	many	TRBJ1-5
TGCGCCAGCAGCCAAGATTTGGGTTTGGGCACAGATACGCAGTATTTT	CASSQDLGLGTDTQYF	TRBV4-3	-	many	TRBJ2-3
TGCGCCAGCAGCCAAGAGAACTATGGCTACACCTTC	CASSQENYGYTF	TRBV4-3	-	many	TRBJ1-2
TGCGCCGTTGGACTAGCGGTCACAGATACGCAGTATTTT	CAVGLAVTDTQYF	TRBV10-2	TRBD2	once	TRBJ2-3
TGTGCCAGCCGATTGGATTGGAGGAAGATCAATGAGCAGTTCTTC	CASRLDWRKINEQFF	TRBV7-2	-	many	TRBJ2-1